The present entry profiles one TCR beta chain with its context. The sample originates from a study of blood T cell repertoires in COVID-19. Background on the study: T cells, B-cell-depleted T cells, or PBMCs supplied cDNA or gDNA.

Measured with immunoSEQ multiplex PCR; TCRdb has only the in-frame clones, and not every one. The data show 86,000 or so clones, 90% to 95% seen once. This CDR3 is 18 amino acids long. Germline CDR1 and CDR2: KGHDR and SFDVKD. Deletions cut 4 bases from V and 0 bases from J, with 18 bases between. This clonotype was sampled from a human donor with active COVID-19. The donor label of this sample is uncertain. This chain joins TRBV24-1 and TRBJ2-1, with D perhaps matching TRBD1 (6 bases). Sequencing was done on a sample of peripheral blood. CDR3 protein: CATSDNRQATSSYNEQFF. CDR3 coding DNA: TGTGCCACCAGTGACAATAGACAGGCGACGAGCTCCTACAATGAGCAGTTCTTC.